Below, 25 T cell receptor beta chains from the same sample are listed, as sequenced in a study of blood T cell repertoires in COVID-19. Measured with immunoSEQ multiplex PCR; TCRdb has only the in-frame clones, and not every one. Of roughly 180,000 clones listed, approximately 90% are singletons. The sequenced material came from PBMCs or T cells enriched from blood (not recorded which). These TCRs come from a woman aged 25 to 39 who had recovered from COVID-19.

The V call is TRBV9, the J call TRBJ2-6; 8 positions match TRBD1. Germline CDR1 SGDLS, CDR2 YYNGEE. CDR3 length: 17 residues. Trimming removed 0 bases from V and 2 bases from J; junction bases left unmatched: 4. CDR3 DNA: TGTGCCAGCAGCGTAGCCCAGGGGGCCGCTGGGGCCAACGTCCTGACTTTC. Residues: CASSVAQGAAGANVLTF. Drawing the rest from reference TRBV9 and TRBJ2-6, the complete variable domain is DSGVTQTPKHLITATGQRVTLRCSPRSGDLSVYWYQQSLDQGLQFLIQYYNGEERAKGNILERFSAQQFPDLHSELNLSSLELGDSALYFCASSVAQGAAGANVLTFGAGSRLTVL.

The rearrangement joins TRBV4-3 to TRBJ2-2; 12 bases match TRBD2. V was clipped by 2 bases and J by 1 base; unmatched bases: 2. The CDR3 loop spans 17 amino acids. Germline CDR1 LGHNA, CDR2 YSLEER. The chain's CDR3 is CASSQRLAGENTGELFF. CDR3 DNA: TGCGCCAGCAGCCAACGACTAGCGGGAGAGAACACCGGGGAGCTGTTTTTT.

The V gene is TRBV7-2, the J gene TRBJ2-1; TRBD1 is a possible D gene (6 bases). Per the germline V gene, CDR1 is SGHTA and CDR2 is FQGNSA. V was shortened by 2 bases and J by 5 bases, with 16 bases between the two germline ends. This CDR3 region has 16 residues. This CDR3 reads CASSLLSGTPNNEQFF. DNA of the CDR3: TGTGCCAGCAGCTTACTTTCCGGGACACCCAACAATGAGCAGTTCTTC.

Remarks on this clone: The junction departs from the called germline gene at one end, perhaps through a read error. This chain links TRBV7-7 with TRBJ2-1, with 8 bases fitting TRBD2. Germline CDR1 and CDR2: SSHAT and FNYEAQ (reference sequence). This CDR3 is built from 14 residues. CDR3 sequence reads: CASSLAGHRNEQFF. The CDR3 DNA is TGTGCTAGCAGCTTAGCGGGACACCGCAATGAGCAGTTCTTC.

This clone was recorded once. V is TRBV2 and J is TRBJ1-1; TRBD1 agrees at 9 bases. CDR1 is SNHLY, CDR2 FYNNEI, per germline. Trimming cost V 4 bases and J 9 bases; bases outside gene matches: 9. The length of the CDR3 is 14 residues. CDR3: CASSGTGGSPKAFF. The CDR3 DNA is TGTGCCAGCAGTGGAACAGGGGGCTCCCCGAAAGCTTTCTTT. The variable domain in full, completed from reference TRBV2 and TRBJ1-1, reads EPEVTQTPSHQVTQMGQEVILRCVPISNHLYFYWYRQILGQKVEFLVSFYNNEISEKSEIFDDQFSVERPDGSNFTLKIRSTKLEDSAMYFCASSGTGGSPKAFFGQGTRLTVV.

The chain has TRBV19 and TRBJ2-1, with 12 nucleotides matching TRBD2. Germline V gene sequence: CDR1 LNHDA, CDR2 SQIVND (reference sequence). Unmatched junction bases numbered 6, after V lost 5 bases and J lost 1 base. The CDR3 sequence is 17 residues long. In DNA, the CDR3 is TGTGCCAGTAGTGAGATCCTAGCGGGAGGGTCCTACAATGAGCAGTTCTTC. Translated, it gives CASSEILAGGSYNEQFF.

V and J are TRBV6-1 and TRBJ2-2; the match to TRBD1 covers 8 bases. This CDR3 spans 18 amino acids. The germline V gene encodes CDR1 MNHNS and CDR2 SASEGT. J gave up 2 bases and V 2 bases, and 10 bases lay outside the gene matches. The DNA for the CDR3 is TGTGCCAGCAGTGAAACCAGGCCAGGGGGCCTAAACACCGGGGAGCTGTTTTTT. Its protein product is CASSETRPGGLNTGELFF.

Of note for this clone: This CDR3 is also generated by other DNA sequences in the sample. This sequence joins TRBV12-3 or TRBV12-4 and TRBJ1-1, with a weak D call TRBD1 (5 bases). Between the trimmed V and J ends, which lost 6 bases and 2 bases, there was a span of 10 bases. This CDR3 is built from 13 residues. CDR3 amino acids: CASSITGNTEAFF. The CDR3 DNA is TGTGCCAGCAGCATTACAGGAAACACTGAAGCTTTCTTT.

The V and J genes are TRBV2 and TRBJ1-6, with 9 bases identical to TRBD1. Germline V gives CDR1 SNHLY, CDR2 FYNNEI. After removal of 9 bases from V and 6 bases from J, the junction contained 6 bases not matched to a gene. The CDR3 runs to 14 residues. The CDR3, as DNA: TGTGCCAGTCTTTGGGACAGGGTTAATTCACCCCTCCACTTT. It translates to CASLWDRVNSPLHF.

The chain recombines TRBV18 with TRBJ2-2, with 10 bases aligning to TRBD2. Germline V gene sequence: CDR1 KGHSH, CDR2 LQKENI. V shed 1 base and J 7 bases; nucleotides not matched to a gene: 9. The CDR3 spans 17 residues. The CDR3 region is CASSPLTSGNLGGELFF. In DNA form, the CDR3 reads TGTGCCAGCTCACCACTCACTAGCGGGAACCTCGGCGGGGAGCTGTTTTTT.

The V call is TRBV6-4, the J call TRBJ1-5; the match to TRBD1 covers 8 bases. V lost 7 bases to trimming and J lost 3 bases; unmatched junction nucleotides: 8. This CDR3 comprises 15 residues. Germline lookup yields CDR1 MRHNA and CDR2 SNTAGT. CDR3 amino acids: CASTSGQGLNQPQHF. The DNA of the CDR3 is TGTGCCAGCACCTCTGGACAGGGCCTCAATCAGCCCCAGCATTTT.

This clone was seen just once. The chain recombines TRBV30 with TRBJ1-5; 8 nucleotides match TRBD1. The germline V gene encodes CDR1 GTSNPN and CDR2 SVGIG (reference sequence). The ends lost 5 bases at V and 7 bases at J; junction bases unmatched: 7. The CDR3 is 13 amino acids. CDR3 loop: CAWDRGLGQPQHF. For the CDR3, the DNA is TGTGCCTGGGACAGGGGTTTAGGGCAGCCCCAGCATTTT.

The V call is TRBV24-1, the J call TRBJ1-2; 9 bases fit TRBD1. CDR3 length equals 16 residues. Germline V gene data show CDR1 as KGHDR and CDR2 as SFDVKD. V lost 2 bases, J lost 6 bases, and 9 bases stayed unmatched. CDR3 region: CATSDSSRDRVDGYTF. CDR3 coding DNA: TGTGCCACCAGTGATTCCAGCCGGGACAGGGTCGATGGCTACACCTTC.

This rearrangement joins TRBV11-3 to TRBJ2-3, with D unresolved. This CDR3 comprises 12 residues. From germline, CDR1 is SGHNT and CDR2 YENEEA. Trimming took 4 bases from V and 4 from J, leaving 6 bases between them. This CDR3 is CASSSRADTQYF. In DNA, the CDR3 is TGTGCCAGCAGCTCGAGAGCAGATACGCAGTATTTT.

The chain is built from TRBV5-4 and TRBJ1-2; D is perhaps TRBD1 (5 bases). CDR1 and CDR2 (germline): SGHNT, YYREEE (reference sequence). V was trimmed by 1 base and J by 7 bases, leaving 20 bases between them. The CDR3 totals 16 residues. The CDR3 is CASSLREAGKGFGYTF. In DNA form, the CDR3 reads TGTGCCAGCAGCTTGCGTGAGGCAGGGAAAGGGTTTGGCTACACCTTC. Using reference TRBV5-4 and TRBJ1-2 for the parts outside the CDR3, the full variable domain is ETGVTQSPTHLIKTRGQQVTLRCSSQSGHNTVSWYQQALGQGPQFIFQYYREEENGRGNFPPRFSGLQFPNYSSELNVNALELDDSALYLCASSLREAGKGFGYTFGSGTRLTVV.

This chain connects TRBV27 to TRBJ2-7; 7 nucleotides agree with TRBD1. The CDR3 extends over 16 amino acids. Germline V gives CDR1 MNHEY, CDR2 SMNVEV (reference sequence). J was trimmed by 1 base and V by 4 bases; bases with no gene match: 10. The CDR3 reads CASSSPRTGGSYEQYF. For the CDR3, the DNA is TGTGCCAGCAGTTCACCCCGGACAGGCGGTTCCTACGAGCAGTACTTC.

The chain employs TRBV7-9 and TRBJ1-1; D is perhaps TRBD1 (5 bases). Germline V gene sequence: CDR1 SEHNR, CDR2 FQNEAQ (reference sequence). This CDR3 comprises 13 residues. V was pared by 3 bases and J by 6 bases, with 11 bases between. The CDR3 loop reads CASSFGAGAEAFF. The CDR3 DNA reads TGTGCCAGCAGCTTTGGTGCGGGGGCTGAAGCTTTCTTT.

The rearrangement uses TRBV27 and TRBJ1-5, with TRBD1 matching 7 bases. The length of the CDR3 is 13 residues. Losses at the gene ends were 6 bases for V and 7 bases for J; bases not matched to a gene: 6. CDR1 and CDR2 (germline): MNHEY, SMNVEV (reference sequence). The CDR3 DNA sequence: TGTGCCAGCAGACGGGACAGCTGGCAGCCCCAGCATTTT. The encoded protein is CASRRDSWQPQHF.

For the CDR3, the DNA is TGTGCCAGCAGCTTAGGCACAGGGCCGGATTCCTACGAGCAGTACTTC. This translates into CASSLGTGPDSYEQYF. The chain couples TRBV7-8 to TRBJ2-7; maybe TRBD1 (6 bases). The germline V gene encodes CDR1 SGHVS and CDR2 FQNEAQ. This CDR3 has 16 residues. With 1 base removed from V and 1 base from J, the gap between germline ends came to 14 bases.

The rearrangement links TRBV5-4 to TRBJ1-4; D gene ambiguous. From germline, CDR1 is SGHNT and CDR2 YYREEE (reference sequence). Deletions cut 4 bases from V and 7 bases from J, with 17 bases between. This CDR3 contains 15 residues. CDR3 sequence: CASSPKEGGGEKLFF. In nucleotides, the CDR3 is TGTGCCAGCAGCCCAAAGGAGGGAGGTGGTGAAAAACTGTTTTTT. The whole variable domain, remainder taken from reference TRBV5-4 and TRBJ1-4, is ETGVTQSPTHLIKTRGQQVTLRCSSQSGHNTVSWYQQALGQGPQFIFQYYREEENGRGNFPPRFSGLQFPNYSSELNVNALELDDSALYLCASSPKEGGGEKLFFGSGTQLSVL.

This CDR3 is CASSPPGRALGYTF. CDR3 sequence (DNA): TGTGCCAGCAGTCCCCCCGGCAGGGCCCTTGGCTACACCTTC. This chain joins TRBV25-1 and TRBJ1-2; weak D call: TRBD1 (5 bases). This CDR3 is 14 amino acids long. Between the trimmed V and J ends, which lost 5 bases and 7 bases, there was a span of 17 bases. The germline V gene has CDR1 MGHDK and CDR2 SYGVNS.

This clone was seen more than once but under ten times. The chain uses TRBV19 and TRBJ2-7, with 10 positions matching TRBD1. Trimming at V came to 1 base and at J to 3 bases, leaving 3 bases not matched to a gene. The length of the CDR3 is 15 residues. The V gene's germline CDR1 is LNHDA and CDR2 SQIVND (reference sequence). CDR3 nucleotide sequence: TGTGCCAGTAGTATAGGGGGACAGGGGCACTACGAGCAGTACTTC. Translation: CASSIGGQGHYEQYF.

V usage is TRBV7-9 and J usage is TRBJ2-7; 9 positions match TRBD1. The germline V gene has CDR1 SEHNR and CDR2 FQNEAQ (reference sequence). CDR3 length: 15 residues. J gave up 1 base and V 4 bases, and 5 bases lay outside the gene matches. CDR3 nucleotide sequence: TGTGCCAGCAGCTCCTCCGGGACAGGGTCCTACGAGCAGTACTTC. Translating gives CASSSSGTGSYEQYF.

V is TRBV7-9 and J is TRBJ2-5, with unresolved D. The CDR3 runs 15 residues. Between the trimmed V and J ends, which lost 0 bases and 1 base, there was a span of 9 bases. Germline V gene lookup returns CDR1 SEHNR and CDR2 FQNEAQ (reference sequence). This CDR3 is CASSLAALFQETQYF. DNA of the CDR3: TGTGCCAGCAGCTTAGCAGCCCTCTTCCAAGAGACCCAGTACTTC.

The chain combines TRBV30 with TRBJ1-1; 7 bases are shared with TRBD1. Germline CDR1 reads GTSNPN; CDR2 reads SVGIG (reference sequence). This CDR3 has 16 amino acids. Trimming at V came to 4 bases and at J to 3 bases, leaving 14 bases not matched to a gene. DNA of the CDR3: TGTGCCTGGACTGCTGGGATGACAGGGTGGGACACTGAAGCTTTCTTT. The encoded protein is CAWTAGMTGWDTEAFF.